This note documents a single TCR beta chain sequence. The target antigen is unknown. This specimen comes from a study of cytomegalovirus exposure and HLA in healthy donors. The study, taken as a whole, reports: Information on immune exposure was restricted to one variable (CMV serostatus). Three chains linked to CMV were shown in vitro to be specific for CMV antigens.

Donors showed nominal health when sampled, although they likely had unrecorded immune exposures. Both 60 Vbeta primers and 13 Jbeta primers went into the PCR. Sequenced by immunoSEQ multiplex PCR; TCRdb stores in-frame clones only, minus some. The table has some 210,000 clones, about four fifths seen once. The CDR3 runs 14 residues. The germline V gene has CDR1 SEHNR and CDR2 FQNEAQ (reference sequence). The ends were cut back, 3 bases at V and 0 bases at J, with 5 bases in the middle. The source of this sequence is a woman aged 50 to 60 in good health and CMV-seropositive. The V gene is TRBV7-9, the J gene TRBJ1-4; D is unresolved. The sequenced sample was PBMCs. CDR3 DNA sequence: TGTGCCAGCAGCTTTCGGGCAACTAATGAAAAACTGTTTTTT. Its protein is CASSFRATNEKLFF. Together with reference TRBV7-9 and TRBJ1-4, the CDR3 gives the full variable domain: DTGVSQNPRHKITKRGQNVTFRCDPISEHNRLYWYRQTLGQGPEFLTYFQNEAQLEKSRLLSDRFSAERPKGSFSTLEIQRTEQGDSAMYLCASSFRATNEKLFFGSGTQLSVL.